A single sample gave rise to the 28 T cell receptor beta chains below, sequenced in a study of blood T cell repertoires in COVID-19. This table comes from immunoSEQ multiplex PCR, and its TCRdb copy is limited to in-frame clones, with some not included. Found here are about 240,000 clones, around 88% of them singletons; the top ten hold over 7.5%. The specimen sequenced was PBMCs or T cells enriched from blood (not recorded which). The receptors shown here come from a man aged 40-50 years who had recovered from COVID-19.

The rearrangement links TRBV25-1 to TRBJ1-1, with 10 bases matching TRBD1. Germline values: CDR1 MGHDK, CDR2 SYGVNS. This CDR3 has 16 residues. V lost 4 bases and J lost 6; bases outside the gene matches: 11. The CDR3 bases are TGTGCCAGCAGTGTAAGAGACAGGGGGCGGTTGGCTGAAGCTTTCTTT. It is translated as CASSVRDRGRLAEAFF.

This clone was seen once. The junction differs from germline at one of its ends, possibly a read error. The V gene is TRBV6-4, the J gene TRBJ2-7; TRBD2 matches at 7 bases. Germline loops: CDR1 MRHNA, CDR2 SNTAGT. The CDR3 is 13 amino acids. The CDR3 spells CERRERCSYEQYF. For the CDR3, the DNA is TGCGAGCGGCGGGAGAGATGTTCCTACGAGCAGTACTTC.

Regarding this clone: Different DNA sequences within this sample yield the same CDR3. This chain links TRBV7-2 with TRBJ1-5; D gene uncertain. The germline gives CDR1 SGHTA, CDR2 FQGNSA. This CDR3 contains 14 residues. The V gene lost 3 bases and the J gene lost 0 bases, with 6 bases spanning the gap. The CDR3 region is CASSLPGSNQPQHF. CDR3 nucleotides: TGTGCCAGCAGCTTGCCCGGTAGCAATCAGCCCCAGCATTTT.

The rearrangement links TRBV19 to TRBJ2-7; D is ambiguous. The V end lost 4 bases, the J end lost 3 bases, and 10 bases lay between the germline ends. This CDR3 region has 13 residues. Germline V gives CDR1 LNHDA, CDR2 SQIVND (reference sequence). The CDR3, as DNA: TGTGCCAGTAGTACCGGGTCAAACTACGAGCAGTACTTC. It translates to CASSTGSNYEQYF.

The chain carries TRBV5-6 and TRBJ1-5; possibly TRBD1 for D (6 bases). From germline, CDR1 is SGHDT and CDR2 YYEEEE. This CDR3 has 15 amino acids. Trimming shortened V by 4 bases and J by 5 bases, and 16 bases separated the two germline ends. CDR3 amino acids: CASSQRGNGDQPQHF. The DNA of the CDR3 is TGTGCCAGCAGCCAGAGGGGGAATGGGGATCAGCCCCAGCATTTT.

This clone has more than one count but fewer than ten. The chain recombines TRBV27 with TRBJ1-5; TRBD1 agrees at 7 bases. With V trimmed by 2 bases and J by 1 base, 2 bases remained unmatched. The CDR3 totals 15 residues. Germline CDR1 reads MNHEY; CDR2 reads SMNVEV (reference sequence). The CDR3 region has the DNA TGTGCCAGCAGTTTAGTGGGACAGAGCAATCAGCCCCAGCATTTT. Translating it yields CASSLVGQSNQPQHF.

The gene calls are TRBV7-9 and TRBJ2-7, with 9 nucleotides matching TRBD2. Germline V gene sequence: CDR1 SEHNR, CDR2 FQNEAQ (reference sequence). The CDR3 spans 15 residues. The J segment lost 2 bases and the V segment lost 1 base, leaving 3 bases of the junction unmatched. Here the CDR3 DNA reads TGTGCCAGCAGCTTAGGAGTAGCGGGGGCCTACGAGCAGTACTTC. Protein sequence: CASSLGVAGAYEQYF.

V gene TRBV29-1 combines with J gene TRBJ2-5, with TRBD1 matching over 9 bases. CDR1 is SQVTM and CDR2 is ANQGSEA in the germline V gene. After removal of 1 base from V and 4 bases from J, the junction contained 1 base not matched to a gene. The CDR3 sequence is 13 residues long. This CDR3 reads CSVEVTGGETQYF. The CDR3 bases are TGCAGCGTTGAAGTGACAGGGGGAGAGACCCAGTACTTC.

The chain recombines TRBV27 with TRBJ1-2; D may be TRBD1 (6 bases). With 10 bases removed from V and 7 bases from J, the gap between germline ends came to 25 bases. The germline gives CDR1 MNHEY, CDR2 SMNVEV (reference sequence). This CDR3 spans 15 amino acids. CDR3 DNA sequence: TGTGCCACCAAAAGCCAGGGGTCGGGATTCCGTGGCTACACCTTC. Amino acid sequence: CATKSQGSGFRGYTF.

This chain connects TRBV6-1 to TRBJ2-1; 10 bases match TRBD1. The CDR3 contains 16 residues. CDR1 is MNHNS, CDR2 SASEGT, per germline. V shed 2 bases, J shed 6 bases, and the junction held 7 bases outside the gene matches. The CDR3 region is CASSEPGQGISNEQFF. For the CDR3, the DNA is TGTGCCAGCAGTGAACCGGGACAGGGGATATCCAATGAGCAGTTCTTC.

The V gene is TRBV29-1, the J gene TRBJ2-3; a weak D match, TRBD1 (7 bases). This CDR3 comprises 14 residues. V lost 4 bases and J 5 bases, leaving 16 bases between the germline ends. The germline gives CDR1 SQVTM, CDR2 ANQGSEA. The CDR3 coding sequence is TGCAGCGTTGTATCAGGGCAGGGGGGAGATACGCAGTATTTT. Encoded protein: CSVVSGQGGDTQYF.

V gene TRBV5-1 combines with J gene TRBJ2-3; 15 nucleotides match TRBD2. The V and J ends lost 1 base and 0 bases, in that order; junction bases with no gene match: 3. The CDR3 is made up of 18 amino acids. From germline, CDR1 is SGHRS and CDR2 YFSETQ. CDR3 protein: CASSLRGLAGGSTDTQYF. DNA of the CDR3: TGCGCCAGCAGCTTGAGGGGACTAGCGGGGGGTAGCACAGATACGCAGTATTTT.

The CDR3 loop is CATSLEGWTGGNGYTF. The CDR3 DNA reads TGTGCCACCAGCCTCGAGGGCTGGACAGGGGGCAATGGCTACACCTTC. The rearrangement joins TRBV15 to TRBJ1-2; TRBD1 matches 11 bases. Trimming at V came to 5 bases and at J to 6 bases, leaving 11 bases not matched to a gene. This CDR3 comprises 16 residues. In germline, CDR1 is LNHNV, CDR2 YYDKDF (reference sequence).

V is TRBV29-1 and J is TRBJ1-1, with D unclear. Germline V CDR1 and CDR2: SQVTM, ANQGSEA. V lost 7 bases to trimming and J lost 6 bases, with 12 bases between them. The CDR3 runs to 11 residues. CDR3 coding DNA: TGCAGCGGGGAGATTGGCCCTGAAGCTTTCTTT. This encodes CSGEIGPEAFF.

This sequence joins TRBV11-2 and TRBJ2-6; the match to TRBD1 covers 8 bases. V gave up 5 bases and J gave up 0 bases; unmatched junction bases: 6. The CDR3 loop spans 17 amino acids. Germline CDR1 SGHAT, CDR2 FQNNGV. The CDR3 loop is CASSTTGANSGANVLTF. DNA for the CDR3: TGTGCCAGCAGCACGACAGGGGCTAACTCTGGGGCCAACGTCCTGACTTTC. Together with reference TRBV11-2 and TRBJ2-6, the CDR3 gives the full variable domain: EAGVAQSPRYKIIEKRQSVAFWCNPISGHATLYWYQQILGQGPKLLIQFQNNGVVDDSQLPKDRFSAERLKGVDSTLKIQPAKLEDSAVYLCASSTTGANSGANVLTFGAGSRLTVL.

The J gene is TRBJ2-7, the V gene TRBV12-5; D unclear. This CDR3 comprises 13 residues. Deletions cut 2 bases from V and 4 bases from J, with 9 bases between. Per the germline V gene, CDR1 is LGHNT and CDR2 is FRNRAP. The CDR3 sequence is CASGLFPEYEQYF. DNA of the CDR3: TGTGCTAGTGGTTTGTTCCCCGAGTACGAGCAGTACTTC.

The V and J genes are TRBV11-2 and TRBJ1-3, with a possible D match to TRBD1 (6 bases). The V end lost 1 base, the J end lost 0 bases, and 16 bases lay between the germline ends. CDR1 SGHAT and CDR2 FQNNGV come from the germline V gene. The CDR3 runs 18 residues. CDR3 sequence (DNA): TGTGCCAGCAGCTTAGGTGACGGACAGTACAGCTCTGGAAACACCATATATTTT. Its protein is CASSLGDGQYSSGNTIYF. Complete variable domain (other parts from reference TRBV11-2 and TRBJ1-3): EAGVAQSPRYKIIEKRQSVAFWCNPISGHATLYWYQQILGQGPKLLIQFQNNGVVDDSQLPKDRFSAERLKGVDSTLKIQPAKLEDSAVYLCASSLGDGQYSSGNTIYFGEGSWLTVV.

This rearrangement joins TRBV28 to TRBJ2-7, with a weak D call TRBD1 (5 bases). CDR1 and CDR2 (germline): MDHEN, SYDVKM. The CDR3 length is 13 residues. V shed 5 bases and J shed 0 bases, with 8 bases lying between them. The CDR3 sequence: CASSAGFSYEQYF. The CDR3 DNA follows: TGTGCCAGCAGTGCAGGGTTCTCCTACGAGCAGTACTTC.

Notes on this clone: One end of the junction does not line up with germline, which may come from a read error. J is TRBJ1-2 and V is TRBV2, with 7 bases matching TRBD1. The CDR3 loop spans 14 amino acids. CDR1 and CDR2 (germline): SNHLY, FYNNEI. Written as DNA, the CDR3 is TGTGCCAGCAACTATCCGGGACAGAGACCTCCTATCTCCTTC. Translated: CASNYPGQRPPISF.

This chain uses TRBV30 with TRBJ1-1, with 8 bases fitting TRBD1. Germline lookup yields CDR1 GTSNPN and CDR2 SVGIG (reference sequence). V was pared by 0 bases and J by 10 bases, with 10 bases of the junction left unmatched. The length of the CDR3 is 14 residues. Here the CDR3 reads CAWSVDRGTGVAFF. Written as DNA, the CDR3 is TGTGCCTGGAGTGTAGACAGGGGTACCGGCGTAGCTTTCTTT.

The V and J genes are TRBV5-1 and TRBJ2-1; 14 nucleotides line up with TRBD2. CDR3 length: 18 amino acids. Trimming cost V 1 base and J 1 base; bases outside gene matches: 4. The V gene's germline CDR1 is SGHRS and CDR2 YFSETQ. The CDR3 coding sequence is TGCGCCAGCAGCTTGAGGGGACTAGCGGGAGAGTCCTACAATGAGCAGTTCTTC. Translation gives CASSLRGLAGESYNEQFF.

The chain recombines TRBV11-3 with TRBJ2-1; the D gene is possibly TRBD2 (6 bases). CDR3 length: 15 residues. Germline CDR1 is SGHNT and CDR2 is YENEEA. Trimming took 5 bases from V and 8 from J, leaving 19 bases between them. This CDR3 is CASSPRGGPQHEQFF. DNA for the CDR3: TGTGCCAGCAGCCCAAGGGGAGGCCCCCAACATGAGCAGTTCTTC.

The CDR3 bases are TGTGCCAGCAGGCCCGGACAGGGGGGTGGCTACACCTTC. The encoded protein is CASRPGQGGGYTF. The J gene is TRBJ1-2, the V gene TRBV11-2; 10 bases fit TRBD1. In germline, CDR1 is SGHAT, CDR2 FQNNGV. The CDR3 covers 13 residues. Germline trimming cut 6 bases from V and 7 bases from J; bases unmatched to any gene: 5. Full variable domain (rest looked up from reference TRBV11-2 and TRBJ1-2): EAGVAQSPRYKIIEKRQSVAFWCNPISGHATLYWYQQILGQGPKLLIQFQNNGVVDDSQLPKDRFSAERLKGVDSTLKIQPAKLEDSAVYLCASRPGQGGGYTFGSGTRLTVV.

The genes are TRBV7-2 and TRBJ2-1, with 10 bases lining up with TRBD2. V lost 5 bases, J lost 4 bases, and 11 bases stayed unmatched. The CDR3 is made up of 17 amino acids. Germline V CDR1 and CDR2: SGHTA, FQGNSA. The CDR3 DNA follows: TGTGCCAGCAGCCATCGTAGGACTAGCGGAAAATACAATGAGCAGTTCTTC. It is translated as CASSHRRTSGKYNEQFF.

This chain's CDR3 is CASSSIVGNTDTQYF. CDR3 DNA: TGCGCCAGCAGCTCCATTGTGGGCAACACAGATACGCAGTATTTT. This chain connects TRBV5-1 to TRBJ2-3; D unresolved. CDR3 length equals 15 residues. The ends were cut back, 3 bases at V and 2 bases at J, with 13 bases in the middle. CDR1 SGHRS and CDR2 YFSETQ come from the germline V gene. Full variable domain (missing parts from reference TRBV5-1 and TRBJ2-3): KAGVTQTPRYLIKTRGQQVTLSCSPISGHRSVSWYQQTPGQGLQFLFEYFSETQRNKGNFPGRFSGRQFSNSRSEMNVSTLELGDSALYLCASSSIVGNTDTQYFGPGTRLTVL.

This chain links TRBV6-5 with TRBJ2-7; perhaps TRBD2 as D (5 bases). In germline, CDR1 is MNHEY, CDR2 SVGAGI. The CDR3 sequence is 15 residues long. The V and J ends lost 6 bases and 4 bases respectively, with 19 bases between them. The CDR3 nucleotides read TGTGCCAGCAGCCCCCGGGATCTGGCCGAATACGAGCAGTACTTC. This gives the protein CASSPRDLAEYEQYF.

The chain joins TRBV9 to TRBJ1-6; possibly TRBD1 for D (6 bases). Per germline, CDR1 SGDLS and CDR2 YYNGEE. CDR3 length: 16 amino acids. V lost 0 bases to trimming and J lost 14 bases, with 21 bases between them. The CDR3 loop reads CASSVARGGPFESLHF. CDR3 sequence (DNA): TGTGCCAGCAGCGTAGCCAGGGGAGGGCCGTTCGAGTCCCTCCACTTT. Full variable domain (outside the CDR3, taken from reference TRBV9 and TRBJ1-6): DSGVTQTPKHLITATGQRVTLRCSPRSGDLSVYWYQQSLDQGLQFLIQYYNGEERAKGNILERFSAQQFPDLHSELNLSSLELGDSALYFCASSVARGGPFESLHFGNGTRLTVT.

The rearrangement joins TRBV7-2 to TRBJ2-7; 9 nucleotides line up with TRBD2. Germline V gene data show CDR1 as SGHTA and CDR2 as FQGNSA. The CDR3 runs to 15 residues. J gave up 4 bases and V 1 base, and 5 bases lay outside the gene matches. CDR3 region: CASSLVGAGGYEQYF. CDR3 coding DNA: TGTGCCAGCAGCTTAGTAGGAGCGGGAGGATACGAGCAGTACTTC.